Below are 23 T cell receptor beta chains sequenced from a single sample in a study of blood T cell repertoires in COVID-19. TCRdb keeps only in-frame clones here, not all; method: immunoSEQ multiplex PCR. The table records some 71,000 clones, 70% to 90% of them present only once. Sequencing input: peripheral blood. The receptor set was obtained from a man aged 25-45 years with acute or convalescent COVID-19.

CDR3 loop: CASSPLTGGSSYEQYV. The DNA of the CDR3 is TGTGCCAGCAGTCCGCTGACAGGGGGGAGCTCCTACGAGCAGTACGTC. The chain carries TRBV28 and TRBJ2-7; the match to TRBD1 covers 9 bases. CDR1 MDHEN and CDR2 SYDVKM come from the germline V gene. The ends lost 5 bases at V and 0 bases at J; junction bases unmatched: 8. The CDR3 extends over 16 amino acids.

A remark on this clone: Within the sample, other DNA sequences also encode this same CDR3. The chain combines TRBV29-1 with TRBJ1-1, with TRBD1 matching 7 bases. The V gene end was trimmed by 6 bases and the J gene end by 0 bases; junction bases not matched to a gene: 4. CDR1 is SQVTM, CDR2 ANQGSEA, per germline. There are 13 residues in the CDR3. For the CDR3, the DNA is TGCAGCGTCGAGGGACAGCTGAACACTGAAGCTTTCTTT. Protein sequence: CSVEGQLNTEAFF.

The J gene is TRBJ2-2, the V gene TRBV6-5, with D possibly matching TRBD1 (6 bases). The CDR3 is made up of 15 amino acids. Trimming cost V 6 bases and J 4 bases, with 15 bases left between them. Per the germline V gene, CDR1 is MNHEY and CDR2 is SVGAGI. The CDR3 sequence is CASSYDRRPTGELFF. The CDR3 region has the DNA TGTGCCAGCAGCTACGACAGGAGGCCCACCGGGGAGCTGTTTTTT.

The chain uses TRBV3-1 (or the pseudogene TRBV3-2) and TRBJ1-6; 9 bases are a match to TRBD1. CDR1 is LGHDT and CDR2 is YNNKEL in the germline V gene (reference sequence). V shed 2 bases, J shed 8 bases, and the junction held 10 bases outside the gene matches. This CDR3 is 17 amino acids long. CDR3: CASSQLSLGTGHSPLHF. The CDR3 DNA reads as TGTGCCAGCAGCCAACTGTCGTTAGGGACAGGGCATTCACCCCTCCACTTT.

This clone has only one observation. The rearrangement joins TRBV6-1 to TRBJ2-2; D not certain. V lost 2 bases and J 3 bases, leaving 13 bases between the germline ends. CDR3 length: 16 residues. Per germline, CDR1 MNHNS and CDR2 SASEGT. CDR3 bases: TGTGCCAGCAGTGAAACCGCCGGCGGCTACACCGGGGAGCTGTTTTTT. Protein sequence: CASSETAGGYTGELFF.

The CDR3 is CASSLGGGTEAFF. As DNA, the CDR3 is TGTGCCAGCAGCTTAGGGGGCGGCACTGAAGCTTTCTTT. The chain couples TRBV7-2 to TRBJ1-1; maybe TRBD1 (5 bases). CDR3 length: 13 residues. V lost 1 base and J lost 4, with 7 bases in between. Germline V lookup: CDR1 SGHTA, CDR2 FQGNSA.

V is TRBV30 and J is TRBJ1-4; D remains unclear. Trimming shortened V by 0 bases and J by 0 bases, and 11 bases separated the two germline ends. In germline, CDR1 is GTSNPN, CDR2 SVGIG (reference sequence). The CDR3 has 16 residues. In nucleotides, the CDR3 is TGTGCCTGGAGTGTATCGCGGATTGCAACTAATGAAAAACTGTTTTTT. It is translated as CAWSVSRIATNEKLFF.

V is TRBV5-5 and J is TRBJ2-7, with D maybe TRBD1 (5 bases). The CDR3 is 14 amino acids. Looked up from germline, CDR1 is SGHKS and CDR2 is YYEKEE (reference sequence). V gave up 1 base and J gave up 5 bases, with 13 bases separating them. The CDR3 DNA follows: TGTGCCAGCAGCTTGATCTGGGGCAGGGACGAGCAGTACTTC. Translating it yields CASSLIWGRDEQYF.

V is TRBV27 and J is TRBJ2-7; 12 nucleotides agree with TRBD2. The junction had 6 bases not matched to a gene; V was cut back by 4 bases and J by 2 bases. CDR1 MNHEY and CDR2 SMNVEV come from the germline V gene (reference sequence). The CDR3 extends over 16 amino acids. DNA of the CDR3: TGTGCCAGCAGTTCAGGGACTAGCGGGTTAACCTACGAGCAGTACTTC. Protein: CASSSGTSGLTYEQYF.

The chain carries TRBV7-8 and TRBJ2-3; the match to TRBD2 covers 11 bases. Looked up from germline, CDR1 is SGHVS and CDR2 is FQNEAQ. The CDR3 consists of 16 residues. V shed 1 base, J shed 6 bases, and the junction held 6 bases outside the gene matches. The CDR3 bases are TGTGCCAGCAGCTTAGTAGCGGGAGGGCCGGCGGATACGCAGTATTTT. This encodes CASSLVAGGPADTQYF. The variable domain in full, completed from reference TRBV7-8 and TRBJ2-3, reads GAGVSQSPRYKVAKRGQDVALRCDPISGHVSLFWYQQALGQGPEFLTYFQNEAQLDKSGLPSDRFFAERPEGSVSTLKIQRTQQEDSAVYLCASSLVAGGPADTQYFGPGTRLTVL.

The V gene is TRBV9, the J gene TRBJ2-1; perhaps TRBD2 as D (6 bases). Germline V gene sequence: CDR1 SGDLS, CDR2 YYNGEE. The ends were cut back, 4 bases at V and 0 bases at J, with 14 bases in the middle. This CDR3 region has 16 residues. The CDR3, as DNA: TGTGCCAGCAGCCCCCGGAGGGGCGGCTCCTACAATGAGCAGTTCTTC. Amino acid sequence: CASSPRRGGSYNEQFF.

The rearrangement links TRBV29-1 to TRBJ2-1; tentatively, D is TRBD1 (6 bases). The CDR3 extends over 13 amino acids. Per the germline V gene, CDR1 is SQVTM and CDR2 is ANQGSEA. V shed 7 bases and J shed 7 bases, with 17 bases lying between them. Written as DNA, the CDR3 is TGCAGCGGACGAGAGGACAGACTAAATGAGCAGTTCTTC. It specifies CSGREDRLNEQFF.

V gene TRBV19 combines with J gene TRBJ1-6; 7 nucleotides match TRBD1. Germline loops: CDR1 LNHDA, CDR2 SQIVND (reference sequence). There are 14 residues in the CDR3. V lost 7 bases, J lost 7 bases, and 7 bases stayed unmatched. CDR3: CASTGTDGNSPLHF. CDR3 bases: TGTGCCAGTACCGGGACAGATGGAAATTCACCCCTCCACTTT.

This sequence joins TRBV5-4 and TRBJ1-2; a weak D match, TRBD1 (5 bases). Between the trimmed V and J ends, which lost 4 bases and 2 bases, there was a span of 6 bases. The germline gives CDR1 SGHNT, CDR2 YYREEE (reference sequence). The CDR3 is 12 residues long. CDR3 amino acids: CASSDRNYGYTF. CDR3 bases: TGTGCCAGCAGCGACAGAAACTATGGCTACACCTTC.

The V and J genes are TRBV6-5 and TRBJ1-2, with D tentatively TRBD1 (5 bases). V lost 6 bases and J 3 bases, leaving 11 bases between the germline ends. This CDR3 spans 13 amino acids. Germline V gene data show CDR1 as MNHEY and CDR2 as SVGAGI. The CDR3 loop reads CASSPGGDYGYTF. CDR3 bases: TGTGCCAGCAGCCCGGGGGGGGACTATGGCTACACCTTC.

The chain is built from TRBV19 and TRBJ1-1; 8 nucleotides line up with TRBD1. This CDR3 comprises 14 residues. Germline lookup yields CDR1 LNHDA and CDR2 SQIVND (reference sequence). V trimming: 5 bases; J trimming: 5 bases; junction bases outside the gene matches: 7. For the CDR3, the DNA is TGTGCCAGTAGTCCCCGGGACAGGATGACTGAAGCTTTCTTT. Its translation: CASSPRDRMTEAFF.

The chain recombines TRBV19 with TRBJ2-3, with TRBD1 matching 8 bases. Germline CDR1 and CDR2: LNHDA and SQIVND (reference sequence). J was trimmed by 2 bases and V by 8 bases; bases with no gene match: 15. This CDR3 spans 17 amino acids. In DNA, the CDR3 is TGTGCCAGTGAAGACGGACAGGGTCGAAGGGACACAGATACGCAGTATTTT. Translating it yields CASEDGQGRRDTDTQYF.

The chain uses TRBV27 and TRBJ1-1; TRBD1 matches at 12 bases. CDR3 length equals 14 residues. J lost 5 bases, V lost 8 bases, and 6 bases had no gene match. CDR1 is MNHEY, CDR2 SMNVEV, per germline (reference sequence). The CDR3 DNA sequence: TGTGCCAGCGGGGACAGGGGGCCAAGGACTGAAGCTTTCTTT. It encodes CASGDRGPRTEAFF.

This chain uses TRBV9 with TRBJ2-2; the D gene is possibly TRBD1 (5 bases). Germline V gene lookup returns CDR1 SGDLS and CDR2 YYNGEE. The V end was cut by 0 bases, the J end by 7 bases, with 7 bases between. The CDR3 consists of 13 residues. The CDR3: CASSVVRGGELFF. The CDR3 DNA reads as TGTGCCAGCAGCGTAGTTAGGGGCGGGGAGCTGTTTTTT. Supplemented by reference TRBV9 and TRBJ2-2, the full variable domain reads DSGVTQTPKHLITATGQRVTLRCSPRSGDLSVYWYQQSLDQGLQFLIQYYNGEERAKGNILERFSAQQFPDLHSELNLSSLELGDSALYFCASSVVRGGELFFGEGSRLTVL.

The CDR3 coding sequence is TGTGCCAGTAGGAACCCCTGGGGGGACAGGGAAAATCAGCCCCAGCATTTT. Translating gives CASRNPWGDRENQPQHF. This chain joins TRBV19 and TRBJ1-5; 9 nucleotides agree with TRBD1. The junction had 13 bases not matched to a gene; V was cut back by 6 bases and J by 4 bases. This CDR3 has 17 residues. CDR1 and CDR2 from the germline V gene are LNHDA and SQIVND (reference sequence).

The rearrangement joins TRBV9 to TRBJ1-5, with 7 positions matching TRBD1. There are 17 residues in the CDR3. Germline V gives CDR1 SGDLS, CDR2 YYNGEE. The J segment lost 4 bases and the V segment lost 0 bases, leaving 10 bases of the junction unmatched. CDR3 nucleotides: TGTGCCAGCAGCGTAGTAAGGACGGGACAGTCAAATCAGCCCCAGCATTTT. Protein: CASSVVRTGQSNQPQHF.

This clone turned up a few times. This sequence joins TRBV10-2 and TRBJ1-5; 8 bases align to TRBD1. The CDR3 consists of 16 residues. Losses at the gene ends were 3 bases for V and 3 bases for J; bases not matched to a gene: 7. CDR1 is WSHSY, CDR2 SAAADI, per germline. CDR3 region: CASSDYGQGANQPQHF. CDR3 in DNA: TGCGCCAGCAGTGATTACGGACAGGGTGCCAATCAGCCCCAGCATTTT.

The J gene is TRBJ2-2, the V gene TRBV5-1; 8 nucleotides align to TRBD1. CDR3 size: 13 residues. Germline lookup yields CDR1 SGHRS and CDR2 YFSETQ. J gave up 8 bases and V 3 bases, and 3 bases lay outside the gene matches. CDR3 residues: CASSSDRDGELFF. The CDR3 DNA is TGCGCCAGCAGCTCGGACAGGGATGGGGAGCTGTTTTTT.